The source of this TCR beta chain is a study of immune evolution from preneoplasia to lung adenocarcinoma. The CDR3 is 16 residues long. Germline V gives CDR1 SEHNR, CDR2 FQNEAQ (reference sequence). The V and J ends lost 5 bases and 5 bases, in that order; junction bases with no gene match: 8. Of note for this clone: Its antigen is unidentified.

TCRdb's table, derived via immunoSEQ multiplex PCR, lists solely in-frame clones and lacks some. Here the sample spans about 10,000 clones, more than 75% being singletons. Study-level results: From normal lung to invasive adenocarcinoma, top clone frequencies appeared to decrease.

Patient tissue came from resections in Japan or China, 2014–2017. Each case's diagnosis was confirmed by two pathologists on H&E. The TCR comes from a person aged 65-85 years with invasive lung adenocarcinoma. Some clones in this sample may be carry-over from other donors' samples. The source material was FFPE invasive lung adenocarcinoma tissue. The V and J genes are TRBV7-9 and TRBJ2-2; 10 positions agree with TRBD2. CDR3 in amino acids: CASSPSGRAETGELFF. CDR3 DNA: TGTGCCAGCAGCCCGAGCGGGAGGGCCGAGACCGGGGAGCTGTTTTTT. Supplemented by reference TRBV7-9 and TRBJ2-2, the full variable domain reads DTGVSQNPRHKITKRGQNVTFRCDPISEHNRLYWYRQTLGQGPEFLTYFQNEAQLEKSRLLSDRFSAERPKGSFSTLEIQRTEQGDSAMYLCASSPSGRAETGELFFGEGSRLTVL.